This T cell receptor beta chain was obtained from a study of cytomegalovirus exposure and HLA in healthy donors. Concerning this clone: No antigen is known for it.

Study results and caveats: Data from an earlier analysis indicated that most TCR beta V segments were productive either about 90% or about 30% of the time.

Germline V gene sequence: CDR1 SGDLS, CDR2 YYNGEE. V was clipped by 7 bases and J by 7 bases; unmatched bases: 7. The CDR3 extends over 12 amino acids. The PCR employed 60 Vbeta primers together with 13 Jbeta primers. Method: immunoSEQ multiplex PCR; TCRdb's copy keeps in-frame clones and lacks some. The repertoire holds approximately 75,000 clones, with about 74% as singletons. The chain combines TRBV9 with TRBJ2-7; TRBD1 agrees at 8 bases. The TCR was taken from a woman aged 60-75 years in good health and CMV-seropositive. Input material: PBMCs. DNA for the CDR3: TGTGCCAGCGGACAGGGCCCGAGGGAGCAGTACTTC. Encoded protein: CASGQGPREQYF. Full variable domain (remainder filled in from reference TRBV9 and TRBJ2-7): DSGVTQTPKHLITATGQRVTLRCSPRSGDLSVYWYQQSLDQGLQFLIQYYNGEERAKGNILERFSAQQFPDLHSELNLSSLELGDSALYFCASGQGPREQYFGPGTRLTVT.